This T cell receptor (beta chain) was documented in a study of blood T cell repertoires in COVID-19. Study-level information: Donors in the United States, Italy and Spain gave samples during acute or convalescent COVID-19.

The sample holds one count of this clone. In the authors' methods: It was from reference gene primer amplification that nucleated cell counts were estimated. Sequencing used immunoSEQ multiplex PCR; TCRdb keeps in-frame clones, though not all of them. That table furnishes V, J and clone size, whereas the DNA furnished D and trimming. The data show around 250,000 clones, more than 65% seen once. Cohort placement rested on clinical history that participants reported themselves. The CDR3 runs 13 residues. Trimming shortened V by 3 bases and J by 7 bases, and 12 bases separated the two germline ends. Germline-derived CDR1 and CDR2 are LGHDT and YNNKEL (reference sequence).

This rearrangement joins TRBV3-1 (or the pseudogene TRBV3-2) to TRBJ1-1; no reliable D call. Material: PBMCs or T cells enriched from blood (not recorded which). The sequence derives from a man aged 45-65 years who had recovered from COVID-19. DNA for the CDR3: TGTGCCAGCAGCCACCTTCCTACCCTTGAAGCTTTCTTT. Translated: CASSHLPTLEAFF.